The clone carrying this T cell receptor beta chain has just a few counts. What it binds is not known. Trimming stripped 2 bases from V and 7 bases from J, with 12 bases between. The CDR3 runs 13 residues. CDR1 SGHRS and CDR2 YFSETQ come from the germline V gene. The data derive from a study of CD8 T cells in ankylosing spondylitis. Study-level points and caveats: Earlier literature documents some of the motif variants in reactive arthritis synovial fluid and blood. In ankylosing spondylitis blood, a motif of 7 to 9 highly homologous TCR beta variants appeared characteristic.

Molecular-barcoded quantitative 5'-RACE produced these TCR beta libraries. TCRdb analysed the 5' RACE reads with MiXCR anew, one entry per CDR3 protein. The sample includes 700,000 or so distinct CDR3 sequences, 19% of them seen just once. The chain carries TRBV5-1 and TRBJ2-5; D gene ambiguous. What was sequenced was blood, either unsorted or a sorted T cell fraction (not recorded which). This clonotype originated in a male donor with ankylosing spondylitis. This CDR3 is CASSFGDGVTQYF. In nucleotides, the CDR3 is TGCGCCAGCAGCTTTGGGGATGGTGTGACCCAGTACTTC.